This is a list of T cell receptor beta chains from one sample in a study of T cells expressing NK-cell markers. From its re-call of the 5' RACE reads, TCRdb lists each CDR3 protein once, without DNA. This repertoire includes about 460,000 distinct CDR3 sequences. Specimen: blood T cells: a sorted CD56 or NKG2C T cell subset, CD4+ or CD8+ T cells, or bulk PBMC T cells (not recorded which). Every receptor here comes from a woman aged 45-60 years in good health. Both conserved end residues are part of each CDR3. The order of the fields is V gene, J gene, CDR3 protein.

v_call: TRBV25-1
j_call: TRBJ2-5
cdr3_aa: CASSESGTLAAAQYF

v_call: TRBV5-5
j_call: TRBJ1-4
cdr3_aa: CASSFTPRERVEKLFF

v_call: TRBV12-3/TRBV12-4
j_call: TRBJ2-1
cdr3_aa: CASSRSGRADEQFF

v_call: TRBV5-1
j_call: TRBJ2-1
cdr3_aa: CASSLGGGQGYNEQFF

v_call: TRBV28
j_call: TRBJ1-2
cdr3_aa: CASSYRKIYGYTF

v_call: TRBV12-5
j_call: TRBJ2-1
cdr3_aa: CASGRIGTSENEQFF

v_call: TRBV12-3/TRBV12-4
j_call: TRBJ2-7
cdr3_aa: CASTQAGVTYEQYF

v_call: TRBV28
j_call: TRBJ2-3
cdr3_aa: CASSLTVGRTDTQYF

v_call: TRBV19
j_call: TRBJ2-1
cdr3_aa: CASSPTSGYYNEQFF

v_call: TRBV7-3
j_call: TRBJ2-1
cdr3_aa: CASSPTGGASANEQFF

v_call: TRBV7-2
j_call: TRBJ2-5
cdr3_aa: CASSLLTGVYETQYF

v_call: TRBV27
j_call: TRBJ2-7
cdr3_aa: CASSFRRSYEQYF

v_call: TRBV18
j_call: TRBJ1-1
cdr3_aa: CASSPTGRGAFF

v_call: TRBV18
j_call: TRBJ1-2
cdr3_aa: CASSPRQGVHGYTF

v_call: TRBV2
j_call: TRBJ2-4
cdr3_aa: CATRGSHIKNIQYF